This is a list of T cell receptor beta chains from one sample in a study of blood T cells in healthy people across ages. Each CDR3 protein is one row after TCRdb ran MiXCR on the 5' RACE reads. The sample carries around 790,000 distinct CDR3 sequences, roughly 44% recorded once. The sample comprised blood. These receptors were collected from a man between 60 and 75 years old in good health. The CDR3 runs from the conserved cysteine through the conserved F or W. Only some rows state a clone size, as once, few, many or a class for expanded clones.

v_call clone_size cdr3_aa
TRBV29-1 . CSVEGPRLTYEQYF
TRBV20-1 . CSAGQSAGETQYF
TRBV18 . CASSPPKGSGEKLFF
TRBV29-1 once CSASATQGAGYEQYF
TRBV9 few CASSTRDGNTEAFF
TRBV6-2/TRBV6-3 . CASIERGAGYNEQFF
TRBV7-2 . CTSSLGPGPYEQYF
TRBV20-1 . CSAYRGAGGTYEQYF
TRBV20-1 . CSADGGSTDTQYF
TRBV4-1 once CASSQDWVGYSSDGYTF
TRBV6-2/TRBV6-3 few CASSYVGQGVNTEAFF
TRBV20-1 . CSSFSSWSYGYTF
TRBV24-1 . CATGDSAMAASYNEQFF
TRBV9 . CASSLRLAGPGELFF
TRBV4-3 many CASSQDWGAVYYGYTF
TRBV7-2 few CASSPLKLGTQYF
TRBV28 . CASSSGQGVFYGYTF
TRBV7-3 once CARSTTDSQRDSLGGQYF